This entry lists 24 T cell receptor beta chains sequenced from one sample in a study of T cell responses to AZD1222 COVID-19 vaccine. Using immunoSEQ multiplex PCR, the repertoire was profiled, and TCRdb retains in-frame clones only, with some absent. The profile shows 250,000 to 300,000 clones, about 94% of them singletons. Here the sequenced sample was peripheral blood, taken 28 days after the second AZD1222 dose. The receptor set was obtained from an adult who received the AZD1222 COVID-19 vaccine.

The rearrangement joins TRBV7-2 to TRBJ2-3; 8 bases align to TRBD2. The V segment lost 4 bases and the J segment 2 bases; nucleotides outside the gene matches: 14. The CDR3 consists of 18 residues. Germline V gene data show CDR1 as SGHTA and CDR2 as FQGNSA. The CDR3 DNA reads TGTGCCAGCAGCTCACACTTGGGGACTAGTCCCTCCACAGATACGCAGTATTTT. This translates into CASSSHLGTSPSTDTQYF.

The DNA for the CDR3 is TGTGCCAGCAGCGTAGGGCCCCCACGGCGGGTCACCGGGGAGCTGTTTTTT. It encodes CASSVGPPRRVTGELFF. The chain links TRBV9 to TRBJ2-2; weak D call: TRBD2 (5 bases). The germline V and J ends were trimmed by 0 bases and 4 bases, with 16 bases remaining between them. Per germline, CDR1 SGDLS and CDR2 YYNGEE. This CDR3 has 17 residues.

The genes are TRBV7-9 and TRBJ2-7; the D gene is possibly TRBD1 (6 bases). Per the germline V gene, CDR1 is SEHNR and CDR2 is FQNEAQ (reference sequence). The V and J ends lost 5 bases and 3 bases respectively, with 11 bases between them. The CDR3 extends over 13 amino acids. DNA of the CDR3: TGTGCCAGCAGCGAGGGACAAAACTACGAGCAGTACTTC. Its translation: CASSEGQNYEQYF.

Only one count was recorded for this clone. This chain uses TRBV2 with TRBJ1-5, with 8 bases fitting TRBD1. Losses at the gene ends were 8 bases for V and 8 bases for J; bases not matched to a gene: 8. CDR1 is SNHLY, CDR2 FYNNEI, per germline. This CDR3 region has 13 residues. The CDR3 region is CASRRQGIEPQHF. CDR3 nucleotide sequence: TGTGCCAGCCGAAGACAGGGGATCGAGCCCCAGCATTTT. The variable domain in full, with the rest retrieved from reference TRBV2 and TRBJ1-5, is EPEVTQTPSHQVTQMGQEVILRCVPISNHLYFYWYRQILGQKVEFLVSFYNNEISEKSEIFDDQFSVERPDGSNFTLKIRSTKLEDSAMYFCASRRQGIEPQHFGDGTRLSIL.

The table lists this clone with a count of one. J is TRBJ2-5 and V is TRBV5-1; D possibly corresponds to TRBD2 (6 bases). CDR3 length: 17 amino acids. In germline, CDR1 is SGHRS, CDR2 YFSETQ. The V end was cut by 0 bases, the J end by 2 bases, with 17 bases between. CDR3 in DNA: TGCGCCAGCAGCTTGGCCCTGGGGGGTCTGGGGCAAGAGACCCAGTACTTC. It encodes CASSLALGGLGQETQYF.

Of note for this clone: The junction and the germline gene differ at one end; a read error may be behind it. As DNA, the CDR3 is TGCAGTGCTAGTTCCCACAGGGAAAACTTC. Its translation is CSASSHRENF. V usage is TRBV20-1 and J usage is TRBJ1-2; D perhaps matches TRBD1 (6 bases). Looked up from germline, CDR1 is DFQATT and CDR2 is SNEGSKA (reference sequence). The CDR3 has 10 amino acids.

The chain carries TRBV7-2 and TRBJ1-2; D gene unclear. CDR3 size: 15 residues. Trimming took off 3 bases at V and 6 bases at J, with 17 bases between the two ends. Germline V lookup: CDR1 SGHTA, CDR2 FQGNSA. The CDR3 region has the DNA TGTGCCAGCAGCTTCGCGGTCGTGGGCGCCCATGGCTACACCTTC. The encoded protein is CASSFAVVGAHGYTF.

The V call is TRBV20-1, the J call TRBJ2-7; no clear D gene. V was shortened by 5 bases and J by 4 bases, with 9 bases between the two germline ends. Germline V gene sequence: CDR1 DFQATT, CDR2 SNEGSKA (reference sequence). CDR3 size: 11 residues. The CDR3 here is CSAVQRYEQYF. The CDR3 nucleotides are TGCAGTGCTGTTCAACGGTACGAGCAGTACTTC.

V and J are TRBV10-2 and TRBJ2-5; D may be TRBD1 (5 bases). Germline loops: CDR1 WSHSY, CDR2 SAAADI. This CDR3 has 13 residues. V lost 6 bases, J lost 5 bases, and 13 bases lay in between. The CDR3 DNA reads TGCGCCAGCAGCCAGGGTCCTCGTGAGACCCAGTACTTC. Translated, it gives CASSQGPRETQYF.

J is TRBJ2-3 and V is TRBV28, with D perhaps TRBD2 (6 bases). The germline gives CDR1 MDHEN, CDR2 SYDVKM. V shed 2 bases and J shed 1 base, with 10 bases lying between them. This CDR3 has 15 residues. CDR3 in amino acids: CASSLVGGGTDTQYF. The CDR3 nucleotides read TGTGCCAGCAGTTTAGTGGGCGGGGGCACAGATACGCAGTATTTT.

CDR3 amino acids: CACARDRLGEKLFF. In DNA, the CDR3 is TGTGCCTGCGCCCGGGACAGGCTTGGTGAAAAACTGTTTTTT. The rearrangement joins TRBV2 to TRBJ1-4, with 8 bases fitting TRBD1. The CDR3 spans 14 residues. Germline CDR1 is SNHLY and CDR2 is FYNNEI. V shed 11 bases and J 7 bases; nucleotides not matched to a gene: 12.

V gene TRBV19 combines with J gene TRBJ2-1; D is uncertain. From germline, CDR1 is LNHDA and CDR2 SQIVND (reference sequence). V lost 4 bases to trimming and J lost 3 bases, with 10 bases between them. The CDR3 consists of 14 residues. CDR3 sequence reads: CASSRGPDYNEQFF. In DNA form, the CDR3 reads TGTGCCAGTAGTAGAGGACCAGACTACAATGAGCAGTTCTTC.

The chain has TRBV6-6 and TRBJ2-1; D possibly matches TRBD1 or TRBD2 (6 bases each). V lost 6 bases and J lost 3, with 15 bases in between. Germline lookup yields CDR1 MNHNY and CDR2 SVGAGI (reference sequence). The CDR3 length is 15 residues. The CDR3 DNA reads as TGTGCCAGCAGCTATCCTAGGGGGGACTACAATGAGCAGTTCTTC. Its translation: CASSYPRGDYNEQFF.

This clone was observed a single time. This rearrangement joins TRBV5-5 to TRBJ2-3; TRBD1 might be the D (6 bases). Trimming removed 7 bases from V and 4 bases from J, with 28 bases in between. CDR3 length: 18 amino acids. Germline V CDR1 and CDR2: SGHKS, YYEKEE (reference sequence). In nucleotides, the CDR3 is TGTGCCAGCGGGGGCCGGGGCACGGTACCCACCCGGTCAGATACGCAGTATTTT. Translating it yields CASGGRGTVPTRSDTQYF.

The J gene is TRBJ2-2, the V gene TRBV9; 8 nucleotides agree with TRBD2. Trimming at V came to 4 bases and at J to 4 bases, leaving 9 bases not matched to a gene. CDR3 length: 16 residues. CDR1 is SGDLS and CDR2 is YYNGEE in the germline V gene. CDR3 nucleotide sequence: TGTGCCAGCAGCCCGCCAGCGGGGGACGTCACCGGGGAGCTGTTTTTT. It codes for CASSPPAGDVTGELFF.

The J gene is TRBJ2-3, the V gene TRBV20-1, with 7 bases fitting TRBD2. Germline lookup yields CDR1 DFQATT and CDR2 SNEGSKA (reference sequence). Trimming removed 3 bases from V and 1 base from J; junction bases left unmatched: 4. The CDR3 totals 14 residues. CDR3 in DNA: TGCAGTGCTAGTCTGGCGGGGGGCACAGATACGCAGTATTTT. This sequence encodes CSASLAGGTDTQYF.

The chain combines TRBV28 with TRBJ2-5; TRBD1 agrees at 9 bases. Per germline, CDR1 MDHEN and CDR2 SYDVKM. This CDR3 comprises 15 residues. After removal of 3 bases from V and 3 bases from J, the junction contained 5 bases not matched to a gene. Written as DNA, the CDR3 is TGTGCCAGCAGTTTGGCCGGGACAGGGAAAGAGACCCAGTACTTC. This gives the protein CASSLAGTGKETQYF.

This chain joins TRBV3-1 (or the pseudogene TRBV3-2) and TRBJ2-7, with 7 bases aligning to TRBD2. This CDR3 comprises 15 residues. The J segment lost 3 bases and the V segment lost 0 bases, leaving 5 bases of the junction unmatched. Per germline, CDR1 LGHDT and CDR2 YNNKEL (reference sequence). As DNA, the CDR3 is TGTGCCAGCAGCCAAGAGGGACTAAAATACTACGAGCAGTACTTC. This gives the protein CASSQEGLKYYEQYF.

This chain uses TRBV6-2 or TRBV6-3 with TRBJ2-2; either TRBD1 or TRBD2 may fit D (5 bases each). V gave up 0 bases and J gave up 3 bases, with 5 bases separating them. This CDR3 has 14 amino acids. The germline CDR1 and CDR2 sequences are MNHEY and SVGEGT. This CDR3 is CASSYSGDTGELFF. CDR3 sequence (DNA): TGTGCCAGCAGTTACTCGGGGGACACCGGGGAGCTGTTTTTT.

This chain's CDR3 is CASRPRQGHYEQYF. The CDR3 DNA follows: TGTGCCAGCAGGCCCAGACAGGGACACTACGAGCAGTACTTC. The chain recombines TRBV27 with TRBJ2-7; 7 bases are a match to TRBD1. CDR1 MNHEY and CDR2 SMNVEV come from the germline V gene (reference sequence). The CDR3 is made up of 14 amino acids. The junction had 8 bases not matched to a gene; V was cut back by 6 bases and J by 3 bases.

The chain employs TRBV2 and TRBJ1-1, with TRBD1 matching over 11 bases. This CDR3 is built from 13 residues. The V gene's germline CDR1 is SNHLY and CDR2 FYNNEI. The trim removed 11 bases at V and 5 bases at J, leaving 7 bases unmatched. CDR3 sequence reads: CAGRTGGLTEAFF. CDR3 in DNA: TGTGCCGGAAGGACAGGGGGCCTAACTGAAGCTTTCTTT. The full variable domain, rest sourced from reference TRBV2 and TRBJ1-1, is EPEVTQTPSHQVTQMGQEVILRCVPISNHLYFYWYRQILGQKVEFLVSFYNNEISEKSEIFDDQFSVERPDGSNFTLKIRSTKLEDSAMYFCAGRTGGLTEAFFGQGTRLTVV.

CDR3 loop: CASSLHGGANTGELFF. As DNA, the CDR3 is TGTGCCAGCAGCTTACACGGGGGAGCTAACACCGGGGAGCTGTTTTTT. The chain couples TRBV7-2 to TRBJ2-2, with D perhaps matching TRBD2 (6 bases). CDR1 is SGHTA and CDR2 is FQGNSA in the germline V gene. The CDR3 contains 16 residues. The ends were cut back, 2 bases at V and 2 bases at J, with 12 bases in the middle. The variable domain in full, with the rest retrieved from reference TRBV7-2 and TRBJ2-2, is GAGVSQSPSNKVTEKGKDVELRCDPISGHTALYWYRQSLGQGLEFLIYFQGNSAPDKSGLPSDRFSAERTGGSVSTLTIQRTQQEDSAVYLCASSLHGGANTGELFFGEGSRLTVL.

The V and J genes are TRBV7-2 and TRBJ2-2; TRBD2 aligns across 11 bases. In germline, CDR1 is SGHTA, CDR2 FQGNSA. V was pared by 8 bases and J by 0 bases, with 5 bases of the junction left unmatched. The CDR3 is 16 residues long. The CDR3 loop is CASSKGLAANTGELFF. The CDR3 nucleotides are TGTGCCAGCTCAAAGGGACTAGCGGCGAACACCGGGGAGCTGTTTTTT.

The chain couples TRBV18 to TRBJ1-1, with TRBD1 identical over 9 bases. The V and J ends lost 6 bases and 1 base, in that order; junction bases with no gene match: 3. Germline V gives CDR1 KGHSH, CDR2 LQKENI. This CDR3 is built from 14 residues. The CDR3 is CASSGQGGNTEAFF. The DNA of the CDR3 is TGTGCCAGCTCGGGACAGGGAGGGAACACTGAAGCTTTCTTT.